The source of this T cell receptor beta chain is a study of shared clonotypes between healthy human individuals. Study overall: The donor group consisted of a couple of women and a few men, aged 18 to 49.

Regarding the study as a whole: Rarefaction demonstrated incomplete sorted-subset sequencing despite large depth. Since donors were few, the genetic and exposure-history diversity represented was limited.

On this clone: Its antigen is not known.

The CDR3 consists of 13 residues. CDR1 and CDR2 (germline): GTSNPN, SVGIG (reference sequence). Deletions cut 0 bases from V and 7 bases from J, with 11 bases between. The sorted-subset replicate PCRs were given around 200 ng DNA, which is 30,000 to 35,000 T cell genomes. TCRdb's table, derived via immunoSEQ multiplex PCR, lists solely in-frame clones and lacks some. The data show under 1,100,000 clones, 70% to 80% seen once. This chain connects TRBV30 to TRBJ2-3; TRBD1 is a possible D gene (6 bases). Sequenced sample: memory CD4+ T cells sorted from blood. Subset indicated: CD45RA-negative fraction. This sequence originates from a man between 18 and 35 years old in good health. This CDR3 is CAWSVPRGNTQYF. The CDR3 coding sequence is TGTGCCTGGAGTGTACCCAGGGGAAATACGCAGTATTTT. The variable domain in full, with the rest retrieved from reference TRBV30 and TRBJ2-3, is SQTIHQWPATLVQPVGSPLSLECTVEGTSNPNLYWYRQAAGRGLQLLFYSVGIGQISSEVPQNLSASRPQDRQFILSSKKLLLSDSGFYLCAWSVPRGNTQYFGPGTRLTVL.